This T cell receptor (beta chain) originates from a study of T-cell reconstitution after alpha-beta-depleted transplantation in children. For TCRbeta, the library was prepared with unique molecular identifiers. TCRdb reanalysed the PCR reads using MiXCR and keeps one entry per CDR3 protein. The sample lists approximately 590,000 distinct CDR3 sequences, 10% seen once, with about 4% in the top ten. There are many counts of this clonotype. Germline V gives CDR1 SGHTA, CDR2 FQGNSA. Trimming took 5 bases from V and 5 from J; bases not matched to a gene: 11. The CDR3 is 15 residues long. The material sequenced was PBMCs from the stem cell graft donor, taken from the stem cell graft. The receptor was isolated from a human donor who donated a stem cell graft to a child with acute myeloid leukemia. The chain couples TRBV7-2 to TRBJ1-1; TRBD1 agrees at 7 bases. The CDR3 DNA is TGTGCCAGCAGCCCGACAGGGCAGAAGTTGACTGAAGCTTTCTTT. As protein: CASSPTGQKLTEAFF.